Presented here are 4 T cell receptor beta chains from one specimen sequenced in a study of cytomegalovirus exposure and HLA in healthy donors. The PCR used 60 Vbeta and 13 Jbeta primers. TCRdb keeps only in-frame clones here, not all; method: immunoSEQ multiplex PCR. Of more than 95,000 clones in the sample, about 13% were seen once. Sequenced: PBMCs. These receptors were taken from a middle-aged man in good health and CMV-seropositive.

The chain recombines TRBV9 with TRBJ2-7; a possible D gene is TRBD2 (6 bases). V lost 0 bases to trimming and J lost 4 bases, with 11 bases between them. Germline assignment: CDR1 SGDLS and CDR2 YYNGEE. The CDR3 contains 14 residues. CDR3 amino acids: CASSVGQGRYEQYF. Here the CDR3 DNA reads TGTGCCAGCAGCGTAGGTCAAGGGAGGTACGAGCAGTACTTC. Complete variable domain (other parts from reference TRBV9 and TRBJ2-7): DSGVTQTPKHLITATGQRVTLRCSPRSGDLSVYWYQQSLDQGLQFLIQYYNGEERAKGNILERFSAQQFPDLHSELNLSSLELGDSALYFCASSVGQGRYEQYFGPGTRLTVT.

The chain is built from TRBV7-2 and TRBJ1-1; 8 nucleotides align to TRBD1. The trim removed 5 bases at V and 8 bases at J, leaving 10 bases unmatched. Germline V gene data show CDR1 as SGHTA and CDR2 as FQGNSA. CDR3 length: 14 amino acids. CDR3 in DNA: TGTGCCAGCAGCCTCAGACCCCAGGGGGCGGAAGCTTTCTTT. Translation: CASSLRPQGAEAFF.

This clone has only a few counts. This rearrangement joins TRBV28 to TRBJ1-4, with D tentatively TRBD1 (5 bases). The CDR3 consists of 14 residues. Trimming pared 6 bases from V and 0 bases from J, leaving 8 bases between. CDR1 and CDR2 from the germline V gene are MDHEN and SYDVKM. CDR3 residues: CASRTAATNEKLFF. DNA for the CDR3: TGTGCCAGCAGGACAGCAGCAACTAATGAAAAACTGTTTTTT.

The chain combines TRBV18 with TRBJ1-2, with a tentative D call TRBD1 (6 bases). V was clipped by 3 bases and J by 3 bases, with 17 bases between them. The CDR3 has 16 amino acids. Germline CDR1 and CDR2: KGHSH and LQKENI. Here the CDR3 DNA reads TGTGCCAGCTCACCCAAGCTTTTACAGGGTGACTATGGCTACACCTTC. Protein: CASSPKLLQGDYGYTF.